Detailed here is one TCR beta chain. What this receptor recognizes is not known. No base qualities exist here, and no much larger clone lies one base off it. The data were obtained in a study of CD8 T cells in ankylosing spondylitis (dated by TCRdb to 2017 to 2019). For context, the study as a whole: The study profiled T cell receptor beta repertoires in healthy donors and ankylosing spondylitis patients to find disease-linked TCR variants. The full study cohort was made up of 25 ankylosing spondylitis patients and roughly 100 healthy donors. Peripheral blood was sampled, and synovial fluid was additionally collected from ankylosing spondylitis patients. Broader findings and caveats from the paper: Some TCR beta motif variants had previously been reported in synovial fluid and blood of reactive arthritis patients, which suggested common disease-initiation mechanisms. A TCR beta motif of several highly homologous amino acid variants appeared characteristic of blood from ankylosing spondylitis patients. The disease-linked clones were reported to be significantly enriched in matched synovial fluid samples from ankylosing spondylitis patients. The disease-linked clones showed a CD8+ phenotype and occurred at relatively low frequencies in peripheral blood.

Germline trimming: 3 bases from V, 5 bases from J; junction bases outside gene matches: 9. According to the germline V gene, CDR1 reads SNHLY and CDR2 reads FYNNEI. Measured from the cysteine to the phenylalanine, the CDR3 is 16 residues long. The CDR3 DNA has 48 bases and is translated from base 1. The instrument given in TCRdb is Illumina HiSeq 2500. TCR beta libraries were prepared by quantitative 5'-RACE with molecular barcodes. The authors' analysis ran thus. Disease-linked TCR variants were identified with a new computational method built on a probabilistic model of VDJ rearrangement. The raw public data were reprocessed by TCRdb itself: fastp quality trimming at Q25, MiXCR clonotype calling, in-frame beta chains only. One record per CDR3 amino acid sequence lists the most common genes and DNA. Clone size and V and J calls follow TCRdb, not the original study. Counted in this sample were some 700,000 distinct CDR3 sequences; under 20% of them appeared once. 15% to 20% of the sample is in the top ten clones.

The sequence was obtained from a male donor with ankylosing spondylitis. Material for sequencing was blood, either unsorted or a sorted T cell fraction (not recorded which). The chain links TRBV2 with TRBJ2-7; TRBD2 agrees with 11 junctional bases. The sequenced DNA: TGTGCCAGCAGTGATCCTAGGACTAGCGGGCCCCACGAGCAGTACTTC. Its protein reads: CASSDPRTSGPHEQYF. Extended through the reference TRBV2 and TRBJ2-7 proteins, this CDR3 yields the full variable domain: EPEVTQTPSHQVTQMGQEVILRCVPISNHLYFYWYRQILGQKVEFLVSFYNNEISEKSEIFDDQFSVERPDGSNFTLKIRSTKLEDSAMYFCASSDPRTSGPHEQYFGPGTRLTVT.